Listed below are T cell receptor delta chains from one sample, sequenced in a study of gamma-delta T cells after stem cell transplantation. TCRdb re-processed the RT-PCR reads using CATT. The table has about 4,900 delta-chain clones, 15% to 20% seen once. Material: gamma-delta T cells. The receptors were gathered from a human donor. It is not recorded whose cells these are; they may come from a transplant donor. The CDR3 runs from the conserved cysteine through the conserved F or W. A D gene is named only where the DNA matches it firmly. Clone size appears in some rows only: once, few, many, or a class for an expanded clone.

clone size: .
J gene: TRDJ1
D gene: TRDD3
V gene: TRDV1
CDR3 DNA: TGTGCTCTTGGGGACCCTTGGCCTTCCTCCTCTTACTGGGGGATACGGGGCACCGATAAACTCATCTTT
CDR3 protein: CALGDPWPSSSYWGIRGTDKLIF

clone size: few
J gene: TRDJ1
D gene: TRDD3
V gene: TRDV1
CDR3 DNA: TGTGCTCTTGGGGAACTTCCCATAAACGGTGTTACTGGGGGATACCCATCGTACACCGATAAACTCATCTTT
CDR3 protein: CALGELPINGVTGGYPSYTDKLIF

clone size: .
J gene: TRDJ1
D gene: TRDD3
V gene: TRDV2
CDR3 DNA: TGTGCCTGTGACTTTCGTACTGGGGGATACCCTTACACCGATAAACTCATCTTT
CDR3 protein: CACDFRTGGYPYTDKLIF

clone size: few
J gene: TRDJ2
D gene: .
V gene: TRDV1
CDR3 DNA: TGTGCTCTTGGGGAACTAATCTCAGTTTTCGTCGGGACAGCACAACTCTTCTTT
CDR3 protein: CALGELISVFVGTAQLFF

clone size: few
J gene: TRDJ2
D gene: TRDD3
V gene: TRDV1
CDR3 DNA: TGTGCTCTTGGGGAACTCTATCCTACGTCCGCTTACTGGGGGATACGCTCTGCTTTGACAGCACAACTCTTCTTT
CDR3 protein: CALGELYPTSAYWGIRSALTAQLFF

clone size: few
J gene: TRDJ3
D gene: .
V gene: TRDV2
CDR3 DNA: TGTGCCTGTGACTCTCGAAGCTCCTGGGACACCCGACAGATGTTTTTC
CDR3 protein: CACDSRSSWDTRQMFF

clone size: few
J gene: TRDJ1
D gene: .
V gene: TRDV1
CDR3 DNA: TGTGCTCTTGGGGAACTGTACAAAGGGGGGAGGGACCTCACCGATAAACTCATCTTT
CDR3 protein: CALGELYKGGRDLTDKLIF

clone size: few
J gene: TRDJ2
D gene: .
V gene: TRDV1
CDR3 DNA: TGTGCTCTTGGGGAAGCGGCGCCTTCCTACGTACTGGGGGGCGCCGCTTTGACAGCACAACTCTTCTTT
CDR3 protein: CALGEAAPSYVLGGAALTAQLFF

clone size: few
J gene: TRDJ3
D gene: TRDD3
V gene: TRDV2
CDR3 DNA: TGTGCCTGTGACCCTCTGACTGGGGGATACTCCCGGGCCCGACAGATGTTTTTC
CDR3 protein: CACDPLTGGYSRARQMFF

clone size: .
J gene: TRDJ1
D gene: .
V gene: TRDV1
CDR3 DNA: TGTGCTCTTGGGGAAACTTCCCGAAACCTGGGCCCCGGCAGGACCGATAAACTCATCTTT
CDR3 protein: CALGETSRNLGPGRTDKLIF

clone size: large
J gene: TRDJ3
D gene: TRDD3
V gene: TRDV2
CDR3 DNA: TGTGCCTGTGACAACTGGGGGAGCTCCTGGGACACCCGACAGATGTTTTTC
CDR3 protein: CACDNWGSSWDTRQMFF

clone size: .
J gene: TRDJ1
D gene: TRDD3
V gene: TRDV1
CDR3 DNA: TGTGCTCTTGGGGAAGGCTACAATCGGGGGATCTGTAAACTCATCTTT
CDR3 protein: CALGEGYNRGICKLIF

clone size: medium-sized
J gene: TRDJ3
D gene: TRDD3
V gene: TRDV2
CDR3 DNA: TGTGCCTGTGACACTGGGGGATACGGTTCCTGGGACACCCGACAGATGTTTTTC
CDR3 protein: CACDTGGYGSWDTRQMFF

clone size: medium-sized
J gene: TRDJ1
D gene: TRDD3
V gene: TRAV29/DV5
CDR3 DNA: TGTGCAGCAAGCGCGATGGGGGATACACGGGACACCGATAAACTCATCTTT
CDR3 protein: CAASAMGDTRDTDKLIF

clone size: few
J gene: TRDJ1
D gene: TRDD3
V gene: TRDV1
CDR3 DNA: TGTGCTCTTGGGGAACTAGGCCTTCCTATCCCACTGGGGGATACGCGGGGGTACACCGATAAACTCATCTTT
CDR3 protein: CALGELGLPIPLGDTRGYTDKLIF

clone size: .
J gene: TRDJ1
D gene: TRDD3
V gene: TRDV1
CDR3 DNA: TGTGCTCTTGGGGGACCGTTTGGGGATAGATTTTCCGGGTCGTACACCGATAAACTCATCTTT
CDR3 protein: CALGGPFGDRFSGSYTDKLIF

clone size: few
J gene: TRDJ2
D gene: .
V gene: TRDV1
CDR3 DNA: TGTGCTCTTGGGGAAGTAGAGATAGAACTCTGGGAGATGACAGCACAACTCTTCTTT
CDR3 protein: CALGEVEIELWEMTAQLFF

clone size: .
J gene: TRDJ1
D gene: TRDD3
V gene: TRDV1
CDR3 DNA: TGTGCTCTTGGGGTTTCAAGGCCTTCCTACTGGGGGATACGGGACACCGATAAACTCATCTTT
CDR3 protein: CALGVSRPSYWGIRDTDKLIF

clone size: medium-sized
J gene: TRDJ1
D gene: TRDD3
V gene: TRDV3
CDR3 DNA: TGTGCCTTTCTCAGACTGGGGGATACGGGGGATTACACCGATAAACTCATCTTT
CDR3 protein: CAFLRLGDTGDYTDKLIF

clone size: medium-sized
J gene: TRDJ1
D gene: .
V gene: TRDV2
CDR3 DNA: TGTGCCTGTGACAAGGGATTCTCGTACACCGATAAACTCATCTTT
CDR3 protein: CACDKGFSYTDKLIF

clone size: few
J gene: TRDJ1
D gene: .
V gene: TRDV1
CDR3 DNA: TGTGCTCTTGGGGAACTCCATGCCCTTCCCAAAGGTGGATACGCGGAGTCGTACACCGATAAACTCATCTTT
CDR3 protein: CALGELHALPKGGYAESYTDKLIF